Sequencing of this T cell receptor beta chain was carried out in a study of response to subunit inactivated influenza vaccine listed by TCRdb under 2018. For context, the study as a whole: To follow how T cells responded to a trivalent subunit inactivated influenza vaccine, the researchers relied on deep quantitative profiling of the T cell receptor repertoire.

This clonotype was seen a few times. This clone's antigen is unknown. No per-base quality is available; no much larger clone lies one base away. Library preparation employed RT-PCR. Sequencing was carried out with an Illumina HiSeq 2500. TCRdb reprocessed the public reads (quality trimming at Q25 with fastp, clone calling with MiXCR) and kept in-frame beta chains. Merged by CDR3 protein, the rows form single entries marked with the most common genes and DNA. The sample table holds more than 550,000 distinct CDR3 sequences, of which around 11% were seen once. Of the sample, 8% to 13% falls within the top ten clones. The germline V gene yields SGHVS for CDR1 and FQNEAQ for CDR2. The germline ends are 6 bases apart after V is trimmed by 3 bases and J by 0 bases. The CDR3 goes from the cysteine to the phenylalanine over 14 residues. Just CDR3 DNA is preserved here, 42 bases in frame from base 1. General findings and caveats noted by the study authors: The authors proposed that each seasonal influenza vaccination may bring in only a limited number of new T cells.

Another study also made use of these data, one on T cells expressing NK-cell markers. Taken from the second paper: TCR beta cDNA libraries were made by 5'RACE template switching that added a universal primer site and unique molecular identifiers. Under 10 donors provided sorted CD3+CD56+NKG2C+, CD3+CD56+NKG2C- and CD3+CD56-NKG2C+ T-cell subsets, whose TCR beta-chain repertoires were profiled. Seven of the eight sequenced donors were HCMV-seropositive and one was HCMV-seronegative. In several experiments an anti-gammadeltaTCR antibody was added to restrict sorting to alphabetaTCR-expressing T cells. In several donors, the dominant CD3+CD56+NKG2C+ clonotypes ranked among the top 10 CD8+ clonotypes, making up about 1.0-8% of CD8+ T cells. Those dominant clonotypes were again the most abundant among CD3+CD56-NKG2C+ cells in several donors, at about 25-65%. It remained unclear whether the expanded NKG2C-expressing T cell clones were specific for HCMV antigens. Randomly selected healthy volunteers, three men and five women, were used as the eight sequenced donors. HCMV-specific IgG was detected in serum with a commercial ELISA kit to determine HCMV serostatus. Peripheral blood mononuclear cells were isolated from blood by Ficoll density gradient centrifugation. For over five donors, unsorted PBMC were also used to sequence bulk peripheral blood T-cell repertoires. cDNA synthesis was primed from the TCR beta constant segment, followed by two successive PCR amplification steps. Libraries were sequenced as 2 x 150 bp reads on Illumina HiSeq 2000/2500, MiSeq or NextSeq. MIGEC handled demultiplexing of the reads and grouping by UMI, while MiTCR was used to assemble and quantify clonotypes. To exclude erroneous sequences, any TCR cDNA sequence not supported by at least two reads was discarded. The tcR package was used for downstream repertoire analysis, and clonotypes were matched across fractions by CDR3 nucleotide sequence plus V segment. Antigen specificity was annotated against VDJdb with VDJmatch, allowing one amino acid substitution in CDR3.

The sequenced sample was PBMCs from blood, obtained on the day of vaccination. This TCR derives from a man aged 50 or older who received an inactivated influenza vaccine. Donor details come from another sample of the same person, matched by shared clones. Recombination connected TRBV7-8 to TRBJ2-1, with no reliable assignment of the D segment. CDR3 loop: CASSFQNSYNEQFF. The bases are TGTGCCAGCAGCTTTCAAAACTCCTACAATGAGCAGTTCTTC.